The 3 T cell receptor beta chains below were found in one sample sequenced in a study of response to subunit inactivated influenza vaccine. Using its own MiXCR run on the RT-PCR reads, TCRdb lists one record per CDR3 protein. The sample includes over 650,000 distinct CDR3 sequences, under 20% of them seen just once. The sample was PBMCs from blood, taken approximately 5 days after vaccination. The source of these receptors is a man in his fifties or sixties who received an inactivated influenza vaccine.

This clonotype was picked up a small number of times. The gene calls are TRBV20-1 and TRBJ1-2; a possible D gene is TRBD1 (6 bases). The CDR3 length is 15 residues. Germline V gene data show CDR1 as DFQATT and CDR2 as SNEGSKA (reference sequence). Trimming took off 3 bases at V and 1 base at J, with 15 bases between the two ends. DNA of the CDR3: TGCAGTGCTAGTGGCGGACAGCCTCTTAACTATGGCTACACCTTC. This gives the protein CSASGGQPLNYGYTF.

In its sample, this clonotype was seen a few times. V usage is TRBV6-2 or TRBV6-3 and J usage is TRBJ2-7; D possibly corresponds to TRBD2 (5 bases). The V end was cut by 2 bases, the J end by 6 bases, with 11 bases between. From germline, CDR1 is MNHEY and CDR2 SVGEGT. The CDR3 is 13 amino acids. This CDR3 is CASSYVGVGEQYF. The CDR3 DNA reads TGTGCCAGCAGTTACGTCGGGGTTGGCGAGCAGTACTTC.

A few counts support this clonotype. This chain connects TRBV29-1 to TRBJ2-3; unclear D gene. Germline lookup yields CDR1 SQVTM and CDR2 ANQGSEA. Trimming pared 7 bases from V and 2 bases from J, leaving 7 bases between. The CDR3 runs to 11 residues. In DNA, the CDR3 is TGCAGCGAATTATCCACAGATACGCAGTATTTT. Translating it yields CSELSTDTQYF.